A selection of T cell receptor beta chains follows, all from one sample in a study of blood T cell repertoires in COVID-19. Generated by immunoSEQ multiplex PCR, the TCRdb table keeps only in-frame clones and is missing some. The data hold about 260,000 clones, with about 85% observed a single time. The sample was peripheral blood. The receptors originated from a human donor in a cohort sampled during active COVID-19. Each CDR3 is given with its conserved first and last residue.

J gene: TRBJ2-3
V gene: TRBV3-1/TRBV3-2
CDR3 protein: CASSLTGTTSTDTQYF

J gene: TRBJ2-4
V gene: TRBV9
CDR3 protein: CASSVGDPGGLAGLAIQYF

J gene: TRBJ1-4
V gene: TRBV6-5
CDR3 protein: CASTGLRGEKLFF

J gene: TRBJ2-1
V gene: TRBV5-4
CDR3 protein: CASSLPPLAGGPNEQFF

J gene: TRBJ1-2
V gene: TRBV19
CDR3 protein: CASSIAAGGYGYTF

J gene: TRBJ2-6
V gene: TRBV28
CDR3 protein: CASSLLAEQGQNVLTF

J gene: TRBJ1-2
V gene: TRBV9
CDR3 protein: CASSVSVTGTGEGYTF

J gene: TRBJ2-1
V gene: TRBV12-3/TRBV12-4
CDR3 protein: CASSLRGSDEQFF

J gene: TRBJ1-2
V gene: TRBV29-1
CDR3 protein: CSARLRGQGNGYTF

J gene: TRBJ2-7
V gene: TRBV28
CDR3 protein: CASSTFSGGYEQYF

J gene: TRBJ2-4
V gene: TRBV2
CDR3 protein: CASGGGQGKNIQYF